What follows describes a single TCR beta chain. What it binds is unknown. The sample originates from a study of cytomegalovirus exposure and HLA in healthy donors. Overall study findings and caveats: CMV antigen specificity of a few CMV-associated chains was confirmed in vitro.

In the PCR, 60 Vbeta and 13 Jbeta primers were used. Data came from immunoSEQ multiplex PCR; TCRdb stores just in-frame clones and leaves some out. The sample holds some 150,000 clones, 60% to 85% seen once. The germline V gene encodes CDR1 MNHEY and CDR2 SMNVEV (reference sequence). V gave up 5 bases and J gave up 7 bases; unmatched junction bases: 13. This CDR3 comprises 16 residues. The chain combines TRBV27 with TRBJ1-5, with 8 nucleotides matching TRBD1. This TCR came from a man aged 40-49 years in good health and CMV-seropositive. The source material was PBMCs. CDR3 sequence reads: CASSRSDRAGGQPQHF. CDR3 nucleotide sequence: TGTGCCAGCAGTCGGTCGGACAGGGCAGGAGGACAGCCCCAGCATTTT.